This is a list of T cell receptor beta chains from one sample in a study of T cell responses to AZD1222 COVID-19 vaccine. TCRdb's copy holds only in-frame clones and misses some; the assay was immunoSEQ multiplex PCR. Of around 52,000 clones detected, more than 75% appear once; the ten largest clones hold about a sixth. Sequencing used peripheral blood, obtained on day 0 of AZD1222 vaccination. The receptors were sampled from an adult in good health. The CDR3 runs from the conserved cysteine through the conserved F or W. The D gene is left open where the match is weak. Size values are once, few and many counts, or a class for expanded clones, and some rows have none.

NA,TRBV9,TRBJ2-1,TRBD1,CASSTGGFSYNEQFF,TGTGCCAGCAGCACAGGGGGATTCTCCTACAATGAGCAGTTCTTC
NA,TRBV11-2,TRBJ2-5,NA,CASTVSSGQETQYF,TGTGCCAGCACGGTGTCGAGCGGCCAAGAGACCCAGTACTTC
NA,TRBV6-2/TRBV6-3,TRBJ1-6,NA,CASSFFGFGSPLHF,TGTGCCAGCAGTTTTTTCGGGTTTGGATCACCCCTCCACTTT
few,TRBV3-1/TRBV3-2,TRBJ1-5,NA,CASSQSDQPQHF,TGTGCCAGCAGCCAGTCTGATCAGCCCCAGCATTTT
once,TRBV5-5,TRBJ1-4,NA,CASSHSRGFEKLFF,TGTGCCAGCAGCCACTCGCGTGGGTTTGAAAAACTGTTTTTT
NA,TRBV7-2,TRBJ2-7,TRBD2,CASSDSGSGDEQYF,TGTGCCAGCAGCGACAGCGGGAGCGGCGACGAGCAGTACTTC
NA,TRBV6-5,TRBJ2-1,TRBD2,CASARGGSNGNEQFF,TGTGCCTCAGCGCGGGGCGGGAGCAATGGCAATGAGCAGTTCTTC
NA,TRBV2,TRBJ2-4,NA,CASLPDTYKNIQYF,TGTGCCAGCCTGCCAGATACTTACAAAAACATTCAGTACTTC
NA,TRBV9,TRBJ1-6,NA,CASSPSTGRNSPLHF,TGTGCCAGCAGCCCATCCACAGGGCGTAATTCACCCCTCCACTTT
NA,TRBV7-8,TRBJ2-1,TRBD2,CASSRLTSGSFYNEQFF,TGTGCCAGCAGTCGACTCACTAGCGGGAGTTTCTACAATGAGCAGTTCTTC
NA,TRBV7-9,TRBJ2-7,TRBD2,CASSPSWRREDEQYF,TGTGCCAGCAGCCCTTCTTGGAGGCGGGAGGACGAGCAGTACTTC
NA,TRBV24-1,TRBJ1-2,NA,CATSDLDRTYGYTF,TGTGCCACCAGTGATTTGGACAGAACCTATGGCTACACCTTC
few,TRBV4-1,TRBJ2-7,NA,CASSPWINRENEQYF,TGCGCCAGCAGTCCATGGATAAACAGGGAAAACGAGCAGTACTTC
NA,TRBV6-5,TRBJ2-3,NA,CASTDGGAGDTQYF,TGTGCCAGCACCGACGGCGGCGCGGGAGATACGCAGTATTTT
NA,TRBV2,TRBJ1-5,NA,CASRKVGTPNQPQHF,TGTGCCAGCAGGAAAGTCGGGACACCTAATCAGCCCCAGCATTTT
NA,TRBV28,TRBJ1-5,NA,CASSWAGPNQPQHF,TGTGCCAGCTCCTGGGCAGGCCCTAATCAGCCCCAGCATTTT
large,TRBV30,TRBJ2-7,TRBD2,CAWSVSGGYEQYF,TGTGCCTGGAGTGTAAGCGGGGGATACGAGCAGTACTTC
NA,TRBV9,TRBJ1-2,TRBD1,CASSPFDRGQDGYTF,TGTGCCAGCAGCCCATTTGACAGGGGGCAGGATGGCTACACCTTC
NA,TRBV6-2/TRBV6-3,TRBJ1-4,NA,CASSYDRTTNEKLFF,TGTGCCAGCAGTTACGATCGGACAACTAATGAAAAACTGTTTTTT
NA,TRBV2,TRBJ2-3,NA,CASSVSPSTDTQYF,TGTGCCAGCAGTGTGTCACCTAGCACAGATACGCAGTATTTT
NA,TRBV2,TRBJ2-7,NA,CASMGAAGPYEQYF,TGTGCCAGCATGGGTGCGGCGGGGCCCTACGAGCAGTACTTC
NA,TRBV6-2/TRBV6-3,TRBJ2-7,NA,CASSYGTGASYEQYF,TGTGCCAGCAGTTACGGCACGGGCGCATCCTACGAGCAGTACTTC
NA,TRBV19,TRBJ1-1,NA,CASTLTGNTEAFF,TGTGCCAGTACCCTGACAGGGAACACTGAAGCTTTCTTT
NA,TRBV9,TRBJ2-2,TRBD2,CASSVVAGDPPGELFF,TGTGCCAGCAGCGTAGTAGCGGGAGATCCCCCCGGGGAGCTGTTTTTT
NA,TRBV28,TRBJ2-7,NA,CASMGQSYEQYF,TGTGCCAGCATGGGGCAGTCCTACGAGCAGTACTTC
many,TRBV29-1,TRBJ2-7,TRBD1,CSVSDRESSYEQYF,TGCAGCGTTTCGGACAGGGAATCCTCCTACGAGCAGTACTTC
NA,TRBV6-1,TRBJ2-3,NA,CASSESGYEGDTQYF,TGTGCCAGCAGTGAATCAGGGTATGAGGGAGATACGCAGTATTTT
NA,TRBV24-1,TRBJ2-3,NA,CATSDFRTSTDTQYF,TGTGCCACCAGTGATTTCCGGACTAGCACAGATACGCAGTATTTT
many,TRBV4-1,TRBJ1-2,NA,CASSQDGGVMERSF,TGCGCCAGCAGCCAAGACGGGGGCGTTATGGAGCGATCCTTC
NA,TRBV29-1,TRBJ2-1,NA,CSVDPPRPGSTYNEQFF,TGCAGCGTTGATCCGCCCCGGCCCGGGAGCACCTACAATGAGCAGTTCTTC
NA,TRBV6-6,TRBJ1-1,NA,CASSYVPGGTEAFF,TGTGCCAGCAGTTATGTGCCAGGAGGGACTGAAGCTTTCTTT
NA,TRBV11-2,TRBJ1-4,TRBD1,CASSWEQTGTGNEKLFF,TGTGCCAGCAGCTGGGAACAGACCGGGACAGGGAACGAAAAACTGTTTTTT
NA,TRBV11-2,TRBJ2-2,NA,CASSSSNTGELFF,TGTGCCAGCAGCTCGTCGAACACCGGGGAGCTGTTTTTT
few,TRBV6-4,TRBJ2-1,TRBD2,CASSGLAGGNEQFF,TGTGCCAGCAGTGGACTAGCGGGAGGGAATGAGCAGTTCTTC
NA,TRBV28,TRBJ1-3,NA,CASHGQPRGFSGNTIYF,TGTGCCAGTCATGGACAGCCCCGGGGGTTCTCTGGAAACACCATATATTTT
NA,TRBV5-6,TRBJ1-5,NA,CASSSLNRRDQPQHF,TGTGCCAGCAGCTCGCTAAACAGGAGAGATCAGCCCCAGCATTTT
once,TRBV4-2,TRBJ2-1,TRBD2,CASSQEKRELFNEQFF,TGTGCCAGCAGCCAAGAGAAGCGGGAGCTTTTCAATGAGCAGTTCTTC
few,TRBV6-6,TRBJ2-7,TRBD1,CASSIGGSIEQYF,TGTGCCAGCAGTATAGGGGGCTCGATCGAGCAGTACTTC
NA,TRBV5-4,TRBJ2-1,TRBD2,CASSSSGTLRWNEQFF,TGTGCCAGCAGCTCCAGCGGGACGCTCCGTTGGAATGAGCAGTTCTTC
NA,TRBV5-1,TRBJ2-4,NA,CASSLLGFDKNIQYF,TGCGCCAGCAGCTTGTTGGGTTTCGACAAAAACATTCAGTACTTC
NA,TRBV5-1,TRBJ1-3,NA,CASSSLGRSGNTIYF,TGCGCCAGCAGTTCGCTAGGCAGATCTGGAAACACCATATATTTT
NA,TRBV29-1,TRBJ2-7,NA,CSVVPPYEQYF,TGCAGCGTTGTACCCCCCTACGAGCAGTACTTC
NA,TRBV9,TRBJ2-2,NA,CASSVEQGISTGELFF,TGTGCCAGCAGCGTAGAACAGGGCATATCAACCGGGGAGCTGTTTTTT
once,TRBV5-1,TRBJ2-5,TRBD2,CASSPRLAGGTRETQYF,TGCGCCAGCAGCCCCAGACTAGCGGGAGGTACGCGGGAGACCCAGTACTTC
NA,TRBV6-2/TRBV6-3,TRBJ2-2,TRBD2,CASSYDSSGNTGELFF,TGTGCCAGCAGTTACGATTCTAGCGGGAACACCGGGGAGCTGTTTTTT
few,TRBV20-1,TRBJ2-7,NA,CSATDYEQYF,TGCAGTGCTACTGACTACGAGCAGTACTTC
NA,TRBV7-2,TRBJ1-3,NA,CASSLGGSGNTIYF,TGTGCCAGCAGCTTAGGAGGCTCTGGAAACACCATATATTTT
once,TRBV27,TRBJ2-5,TRBD2,CASSLLSGSFEQETQYF,TGTGCCAGCAGTTTATTGAGCGGGAGTTTCGAGCAAGAGACCCAGTACTTC
NA,TRBV3-1/TRBV3-2,TRBJ2-1,NA,CASSQEWTLTYEQFF,TGTGCCAGCAGCCAAGAATGGACTCTGACATATGAGCAGTTCTTC
NA,TRBV2,TRBJ1-5,NA,CASSEARGRGSVGQPQHF,TGTGCCAGCAGTGAAGCGCGGGGGAGAGGGTCTGTGGGGCAGCCCCAGCATTTT
NA,TRBV7-9,TRBJ2-3,TRBD1,CASRVSLGQDTDTQYF,TGTGCCAGCAGGGTGAGTCTGGGACAGGACACAGATACGCAGTATTTT
NA,TRBV19,TRBJ1-1,TRBD1,CASHAGTGQVTEAFF,TGTGCCAGCCATGCCGGGACAGGGCAGGTCACTGAAGCTTTCTTT
few,TRBV9,TRBJ2-7,NA,CASSVEALAPNYEQYF,TGTGCCAGCAGCGTAGAGGCCCTAGCCCCTAACTACGAGCAGTACTTC
large,TRBV14,TRBJ2-5,NA,CASSQRRETQYF,TGTGCCAGCAGCCAACGGAGAGAGACCCAGTACTTC